This T cell receptor beta chain was captured by sequencing in a study of CXCR3-negative and CXCR3-positive naive CD8 T cells. Regarding this clonotype: Its antigen is unknown.

Via 5' RACE with UMI labels, TRB cDNA libraries were prepared. Following a re-call of the 5' RACE reads, TCRdb has one entry per CDR3 protein and lacks DNA. The sample includes about 130,000 distinct CDR3 sequences. General observations from the study: Comparably high diversity marked both naive subsets, whereas memory CD8+ cells had much lower diversity. Fresh PBMCs went into most assays, and CXCR3 expression partly declined after cryopreservation.

Per the germline V gene, CDR1 is SGHDN and CDR2 is FVKESK. This CDR3 has 15 residues. This TCR was recovered from a human donor in good health. Some clones in this sample may be carry-over from other donors' samples. J is TRBJ1-2 and V is TRBV14; the D call of TRBD1 rests on TCRdb alone, since no DNA is present to check it. The sequencing sample was made of naive CXCR3- CD8+ T cells from blood. Stated subset: CD45RO-CCR7+CD27+CD95- naive CD8+ T cells lacking CXCR3 (TNR3-). CDR3 amino acids: CASSQAGGNGYGYTF.